Listed below are T cell receptor beta chains from one sample, sequenced in a study of blood T cell repertoires in COVID-19. Only in-frame clones appear in the TCRdb table, and some are missing; sequencing was by immunoSEQ multiplex PCR. The data show fewer than 45,000 clones, approximately 78% seen once. The sequencing sample was made of peripheral blood. These receptor sequences come from a man aged 55 to 70 with acute or convalescent COVID-19. The CDR3 runs from the conserved cysteine through the conserved F or W. A D gene is named only where the DNA matches it firmly. Clone size is shown for a subset of rows, as once, few, many or a class of expanded clone.

size	V	D	J	CDR3	DNA
NA	TRBV7-9	NA	TRBJ1-1	CASSLAHGGNTEAFF	TGTGCCAGCAGCTTAGCGCATGGGGGGAATACTGAAGCTTTCTTT
NA	TRBV18	NA	TRBJ1-1	CASSPELNTEAFF	TGTGCCAGCTCACCAGAGTTGAACACTGAAGCTTTCTTT
NA	TRBV11-3	TRBD1	TRBJ1-1	CASSLDPDRAREAFF	TGTGCCAGCAGCTTAGATCCGGACAGGGCCCGGGAAGCTTTCTTT
NA	TRBV21-1	NA	TRBJ1-6	CASPRRAGNSPLHF	TGTGCCAGCCCTCGCCGAGCAGGTAATTCACCCCTCCACTTT
NA	TRBV14	TRBD1	TRBJ1-2	CASSGQGRGYGYTF	TGTGCCAGCAGTGGACAGGGGCGGGGCTATGGCTACACCTTC
NA	TRBV7-2	TRBD1	TRBJ2-5	CASSTTGASRETQYF	TGTGCCAGCAGCACCACAGGGGCTAGTAGGGAGACCCAGTACTTC
NA	TRBV5-4	TRBD1	TRBJ2-1	CASSVQGLNEQFF	TGTGCCAGCAGCGTACAGGGGCTCAATGAGCAGTTCTTC
NA	TRBV6-5	TRBD2	TRBJ2-2	CASRLAGDWTGELFF	TGTGCCAGCAGGCTAGCGGGAGATTGGACCGGGGAGCTGTTTTTT
NA	TRBV24-1	TRBD1	TRBJ2-7	CATSVWGTGDYYRSYEQYF	TGTGCCACCAGTGTCTGGGGGACAGGGGACTATTACCGCTCCTACGAGCAGTACTTC
NA	TRBV24-1	NA	TRBJ1-1	CATQGQLNTEAFF	TGTGCCACCCAAGGACAACTGAACACTGAAGCTTTCTTT
NA	TRBV5-1	TRBD1	TRBJ2-5	CASSRSGGTKETQYF	TGCGCCAGCAGTAGGTCAGGGGGCACGAAGGAGACCCAGTACTTC
NA	TRBV5-1	TRBD1	TRBJ1-1	CASSHTQGATEAFF	TGCGCCAGCAGCCACACCCAGGGGGCCACTGAAGCTTTCTTT
few	TRBV11-2	TRBD2	TRBJ2-1	CASSSPRLAGLNEQFF	TGTGCCAGCAGCAGCCCGCGGCTAGCGGGTCTAAATGAGCAGTTCTTC
few	TRBV5-1	NA	TRBJ2-5	CASSLEQGSETQYF	TGCGCCAGCAGCTTGGAGCAGGGGTCCGAGACCCAGTACTTC
once	TRBV5-6	NA	TRBJ2-7	CASSFQGSYEQYF	TGTGCCAGCAGCTTCCAGGGAAGCTACGAGCAGTACTTC
NA	TRBV11-2	TRBD2	TRBJ2-3	CASSQLADNTDTQYF	TGTGCCAGCAGCCAACTAGCGGACAACACAGATACGCAGTATTTT
NA	TRBV27	NA	TRBJ2-5	CASSPFRVKETQYF	TGTGCCAGCAGTCCTTTCAGGGTTAAAGAGACCCAGTACTTC
NA	TRBV18	TRBD2	TRBJ2-4	CASSPLAGASQDKNIQYF	TGTGCCAGCTCACCACTAGCGGGAGCATCACAGGACAAAAACATTCAGTACTTC
NA	TRBV10-3	TRBD1	TRBJ2-7	CAITGGQGAREQYF	TGTGCCATCACCGGAGGCCAGGGGGCGCGGGAGCAGTACTTC
few	TRBV9	NA	TRBJ1-2	CASRTLGRVDYTF	TGTGCCAGCAGAACTCTTGGCAGGGTTGACTACACCTTC
NA	TRBV6-5	TRBD1	TRBJ2-7	CASAHQGAYEQYF	TGTGCCAGTGCACATCAGGGGGCCTACGAGCAGTACTTC
NA	TRBV5-5	TRBD1	TRBJ2-1	CASHGQGASNEQFF	TGTGCCAGCCACGGACAGGGGGCGAGCAATGAGCAGTTCTTC
NA	TRBV12-3/TRBV12-4	TRBD1	TRBJ2-7	CASRDRGSYEQYF	TGTGCCAGCAGGGACAGGGGTTCCTACGAGCAGTACTTC
once	TRBV28	TRBD2	TRBJ2-1	CASSSRLAGSNEQFF	TGTGCCAGCAGTTCCCGTTTAGCGGGATCCAATGAGCAGTTCTTC
NA	TRBV5-1	NA	TRBJ1-4	CASSLGVTTNEKLFF	TGCGCCAGCAGCCTAGGGGTTACAACTAATGAAAAACTGTTTTTT
NA	TRBV7-6	NA	TRBJ2-7	CASSLVLDSTYEQYF	TGTGCCAGCAGCTTAGTGCTAGACTCTACCTACGAGCAGTACTTC
NA	TRBV11-3	TRBD1	TRBJ2-7	CASSLRVGQGTSGQYF	TGTGCCAGCAGCTTAAGGGTCGGACAGGGGACTTCGGGGCAGTACTTC
NA	TRBV14	TRBD1	TRBJ2-7	CASSQGDRGLSYEQYF	TGTGCCAGCAGCCAGGGGGACAGGGGCCTCTCCTACGAGCAGTACTTC
NA	TRBV3-1/TRBV3-2	TRBD2	TRBJ2-1	CASSQEAAGGDEQFF	TGTGCCAGCAGCCAAGAGGCAGCGGGAGGTGATGAGCAGTTCTTC
NA	TRBV7-2	TRBD2	TRBJ2-3	CASSPRLAGAADTQYF	TGTGCCAGCAGCCCCCGACTAGCGGGAGCCGCAGATACGCAGTATTTT
few	TRBV4-1	TRBD1	TRBJ2-2	CASSSQGLVSAGELFF	TGCGCCAGCTCCTCACAGGGGCTTGTAAGCGCCGGGGAGCTGTTTTTT
NA	TRBV19	NA	TRBJ2-5	CASSIVSGTAQETQYF	TGTGCCAGTAGTATAGTGAGCGGCACAGCGCAAGAGACCCAGTACTTC
NA	TRBV11-3	TRBD1	TRBJ1-2	CASSSKRTGGGYTF	TGTGCCAGCAGCTCAAAACGGACAGGGGGAGGCTACACCTTC
NA	TRBV20-1	NA	TRBJ2-5	CSASGGGETQYF	TGCAGTGCTAGTGGGGGAGGTGAGACCCAGTACTTC
NA	TRBV10-3	TRBD1	TRBJ2-1	CAISPGTGRKEQFF	TGTGCCATCAGTCCCGGGACAGGTAGGAAAGAGCAGTTCTTC
NA	TRBV6-4	NA	TRBJ2-1	CASSPKVGQAYNEQFF	TGTGCCAGCAGCCCGAAGGTGGGACAAGCCTACAATGAGCAGTTCTTC
NA	TRBV4-1	NA	TRBJ1-1	CASSRGAQGWDTEAFF	TGCGCCAGCAGCCGAGGCGCACAGGGATGGGACACTGAAGCTTTCTTT
once	TRBV25-1	NA	TRBJ2-7	CASRGLLSSYEQYF	TGTGCCAGCAGGGGGCTTCTCAGCTCCTACGAGCAGTACTTC
NA	TRBV21-1	NA	TRBJ2-2	CASSTTSGLAGGPNTGELFF	TGTGCCAGCTCCACAACGTCGGGACTAGCGGGAGGGCCCAACACCGGGGAGCTGTTTTTT
NA	TRBV18	TRBD2	TRBJ2-2	CASSPIPQTGGASTGELFF	TGTGCCAGCTCACCAATCCCCCAGACCGGGGGGGCGAGCACCGGGGAGCTGTTTTTT
NA	TRBV27	TRBD1	TRBJ1-3	CASSATGRGGRSGNTIYF	TGTGCCAGCAGCGCAACGGGTCGAGGGGGCAGGTCTGGAAACACCATATATTTT
NA	TRBV12-3/TRBV12-4	NA	TRBJ1-2	CASSPRGGSGYTF	TGTGCCAGCAGTCCTAGGGGAGGGTCTGGCTACACCTTC
few	TRBV10-1	TRBD1	TRBJ2-6	CASSDNRTGGSGANVLTF	TGCGCCAGCAGTGATAATCGGACAGGCGGCTCTGGGGCCAACGTCCTGACTTTC
once	TRBV2	NA	TRBJ2-7	CASSAGQAYEQYF	TGTGCCAGCAGTGCCGGCCAGGCCTACGAGCAGTACTTC
NA	TRBV6-5	TRBD1	TRBJ2-7	CASRMGQGLYEQYF	TGTGCCAGCAGAATGGGACAGGGCCTCTACGAGCAGTACTTC
NA	TRBV11-2	NA	TRBJ2-5	CASSPRRRQETQYF	TGTGCCAGCAGCCCGCGGAGGCGACAAGAGACCCAGTACTTC
NA	TRBV5-4	NA	TRBJ2-7	CASSPDSMSYEQYF	TGTGCCAGCAGCCCGGACTCGATGTCATACGAGCAGTACTTC
NA	TRBV6-5	NA	TRBJ1-5	CASSWALSNQPQHF	TGTGCCAGCAGTTGGGCCCTTAGCAATCAGCCCCAGCATTTT
NA	TRBV12-3/TRBV12-4	TRBD1	TRBJ1-1	CASTRTGATEAFF	TGTGCCAGCACCAGGACAGGGGCCACTGAAGCTTTCTTT